These 5 T cell receptor beta chains share one sample of origin, sequenced in a study of blood T cells in healthy people across ages. A sample-barcoded 5' primer and a J-beta primer mix were used in a second PCR of roughly 6 to 11 cycles. TCRdb called the 5' RACE reads again in MiXCR, with one record for every CDR3 protein. The sample comprises over a million distinct CDR3 sequences, roughly 43% of which are singletons, and about 4% rests with the top ten. Sequences were obtained from blood. These TCRs come from a woman aged 18-29 years in good health.

This chain joins TRBV28 and TRBJ2-3; no definite D call. Germline CDR1 reads MDHEN; CDR2 reads SYDVKM. This CDR3 has 15 amino acids. The V end was cut by 3 bases, the J end by 6 bases, with 16 bases between. The CDR3: CASSFNILPGDTQYF. The DNA for the CDR3 is TGTGCCAGCAGTTTTAACATCCTACCTGGGGATACGCAGTATTTT.

The chain joins TRBV6-2 or TRBV6-3 to TRBJ1-2; D uncertain. Trimming pared 5 bases from V and 6 bases from J, leaving 13 bases between. CDR1 MNHEY and CDR2 SVGEGT come from the germline V gene. This CDR3 spans 13 amino acids. The DNA of the CDR3 is TGTGCCAGCAGTGACTGGGAGGTGGATGGCTACACCTTC. Protein: CASSDWEVDGYTF.

The chain couples TRBV2 to TRBJ2-2; D not resolved. CDR1 is SNHLY and CDR2 is FYNNEI in the germline V gene. V was trimmed by 7 bases and J by 5 bases, leaving 14 bases between them. This CDR3 has 14 residues. The CDR3 protein is CASTPKPQTGELFF. CDR3 DNA sequence: TGTGCCAGCACCCCGAAGCCCCAGACCGGGGAGCTGTTTTTT.

The chain recombines TRBV12-3 or TRBV12-4 with TRBJ2-3; D call uncertain. Trimming took 3 bases from V and 3 from J, leaving 10 bases between them. This CDR3 has 14 residues. In DNA, the CDR3 is TGTGCCAGCAGTTTTGGGCACCAAACAGATACGCAGTATTTT. Its protein is CASSFGHQTDTQYF.

CDR3 sequence reads: CSGGHTTGELFF. CDR3 coding DNA: TGCAGCGGCGGTCATACCACCGGGGAGCTGTTTTTT. This chain connects TRBV29-1 to TRBJ2-2; D unclear. CDR3 size: 12 residues. From germline, CDR1 is SQVTM and CDR2 ANQGSEA. Between the trimmed V and J ends, which lost 7 bases and 4 bases, there was a span of 10 bases.